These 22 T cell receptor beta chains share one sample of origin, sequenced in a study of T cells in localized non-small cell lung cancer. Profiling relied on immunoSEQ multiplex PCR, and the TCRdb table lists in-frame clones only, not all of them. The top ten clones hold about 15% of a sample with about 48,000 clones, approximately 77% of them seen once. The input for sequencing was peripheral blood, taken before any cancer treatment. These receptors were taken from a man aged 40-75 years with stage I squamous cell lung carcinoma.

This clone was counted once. Here the CDR3 reads CASSFTGTEPEAFF. In nucleotides, the CDR3 is TGTGCCAGCAGCTTCACCGGGACAGAGCCTGAAGCTTTCTTT. The rearrangement joins TRBV7-3 to TRBJ1-1, with 7 bases lining up with TRBD1. The V segment lost 3 bases and the J segment 6 bases; nucleotides outside the gene matches: 7. Germline CDR1 SGHTA, CDR2 FQGTGA. The CDR3 is 14 amino acids.

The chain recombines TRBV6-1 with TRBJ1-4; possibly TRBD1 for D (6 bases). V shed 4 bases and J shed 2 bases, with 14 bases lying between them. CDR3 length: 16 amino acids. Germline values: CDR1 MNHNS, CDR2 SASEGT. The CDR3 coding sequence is TGTGCCAGCAGTGCTACAGGGCTGGGGACTAATGAAAAACTGTTTTTT. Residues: CASSATGLGTNEKLFF.

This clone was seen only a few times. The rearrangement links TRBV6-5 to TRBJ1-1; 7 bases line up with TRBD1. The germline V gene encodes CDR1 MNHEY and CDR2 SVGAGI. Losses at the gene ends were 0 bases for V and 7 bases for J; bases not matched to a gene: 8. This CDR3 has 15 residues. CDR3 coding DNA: TGTGCCAGCAGTTACTCGAGGGGCAGGGGGGTTGAAGCTTTCTTT. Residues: CASSYSRGRGVEAFF.

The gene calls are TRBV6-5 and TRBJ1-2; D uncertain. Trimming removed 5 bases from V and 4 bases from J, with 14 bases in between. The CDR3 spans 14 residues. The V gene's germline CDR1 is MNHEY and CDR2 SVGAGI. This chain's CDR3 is CASSTQLYGYGYTF. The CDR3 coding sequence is TGTGCCAGCAGTACACAACTATACGGCTATGGCTACACCTTC.

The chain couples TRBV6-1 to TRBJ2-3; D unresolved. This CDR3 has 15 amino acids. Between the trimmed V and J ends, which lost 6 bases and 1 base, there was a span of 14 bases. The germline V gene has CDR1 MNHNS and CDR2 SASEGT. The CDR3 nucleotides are TGTGCCAGCAGCTTAGGCGGATGGGGCACAGATACGCAGTATTTT. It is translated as CASSLGGWGTDTQYF.

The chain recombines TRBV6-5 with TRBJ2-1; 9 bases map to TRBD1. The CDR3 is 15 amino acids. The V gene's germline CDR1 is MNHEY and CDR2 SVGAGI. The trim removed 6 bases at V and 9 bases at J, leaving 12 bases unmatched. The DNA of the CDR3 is TGTGCCAGCAGAAATCCGGGACAGGGTAGGAGTGAGCAGTTCTTC. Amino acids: CASRNPGQGRSEQFF.

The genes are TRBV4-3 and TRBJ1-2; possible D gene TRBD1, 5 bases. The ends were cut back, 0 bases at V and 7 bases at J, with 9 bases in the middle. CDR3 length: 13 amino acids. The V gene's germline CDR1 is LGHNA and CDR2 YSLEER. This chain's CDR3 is CASSQDRGRGYTF. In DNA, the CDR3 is TGCGCCAGCAGCCAAGATAGGGGCCGTGGCTACACCTTC.

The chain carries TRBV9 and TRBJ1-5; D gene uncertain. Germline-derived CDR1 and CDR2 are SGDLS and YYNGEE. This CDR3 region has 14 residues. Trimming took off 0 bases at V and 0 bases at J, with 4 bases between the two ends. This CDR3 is CASSVGDSNQPQHF. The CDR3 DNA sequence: TGTGCCAGCAGCGTAGGAGATAGCAATCAGCCCCAGCATTTT.

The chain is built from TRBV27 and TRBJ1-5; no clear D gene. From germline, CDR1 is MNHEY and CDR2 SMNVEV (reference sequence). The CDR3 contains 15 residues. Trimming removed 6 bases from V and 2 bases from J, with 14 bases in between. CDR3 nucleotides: TGTGCCAGCAGGCCTGACGGGCCAGGCAATCAGCCCCAGCATTTT. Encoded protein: CASRPDGPGNQPQHF.

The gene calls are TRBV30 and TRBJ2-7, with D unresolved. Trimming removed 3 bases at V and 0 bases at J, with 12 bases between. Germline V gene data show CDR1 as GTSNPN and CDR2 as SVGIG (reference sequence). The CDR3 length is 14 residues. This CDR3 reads CAWSYDISSYEQYF. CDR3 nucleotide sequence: TGTGCCTGGAGCTACGACATTAGCTCCTACGAGCAGTACTTC.

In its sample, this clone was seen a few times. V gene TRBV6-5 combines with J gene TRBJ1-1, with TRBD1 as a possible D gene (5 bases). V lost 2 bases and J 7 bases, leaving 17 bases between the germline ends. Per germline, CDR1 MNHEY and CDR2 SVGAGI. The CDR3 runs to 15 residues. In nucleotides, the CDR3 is TGTGCCAGCAGTTACGAGGCGGACGGGACCTATGAAGCTTTCTTT. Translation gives CASSYEADGTYEAFF.

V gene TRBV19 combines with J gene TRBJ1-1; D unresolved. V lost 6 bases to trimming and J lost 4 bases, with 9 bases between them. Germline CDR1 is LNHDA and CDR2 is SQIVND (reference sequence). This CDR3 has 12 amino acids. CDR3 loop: CASRVGSTEAFF. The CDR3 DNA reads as TGTGCCAGTAGAGTTGGCAGCACTGAAGCTTTCTTT.

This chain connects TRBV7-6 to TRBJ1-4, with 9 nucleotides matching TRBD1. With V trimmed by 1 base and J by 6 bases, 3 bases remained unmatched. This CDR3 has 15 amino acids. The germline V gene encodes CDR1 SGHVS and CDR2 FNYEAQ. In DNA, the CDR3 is TGTGCCAGCAGCTTAGGCCGGGACAGGGATGAAAAACTGTTTTTT. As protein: CASSLGRDRDEKLFF.

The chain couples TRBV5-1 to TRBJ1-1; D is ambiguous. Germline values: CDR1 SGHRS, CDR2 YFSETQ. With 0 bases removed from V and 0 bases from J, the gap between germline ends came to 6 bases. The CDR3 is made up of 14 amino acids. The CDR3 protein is CASSLAQMNTEAFF. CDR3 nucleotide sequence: TGCGCCAGCAGCTTGGCACAGATGAACACTGAAGCTTTCTTT.

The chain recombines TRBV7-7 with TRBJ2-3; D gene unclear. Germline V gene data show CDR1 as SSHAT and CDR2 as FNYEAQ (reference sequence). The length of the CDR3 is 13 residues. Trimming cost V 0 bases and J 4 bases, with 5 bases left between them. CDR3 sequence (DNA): TGTGCCAGCAGCTTAGCCGAGGCAGATACGCAGTATTTT. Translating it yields CASSLAEADTQYF.

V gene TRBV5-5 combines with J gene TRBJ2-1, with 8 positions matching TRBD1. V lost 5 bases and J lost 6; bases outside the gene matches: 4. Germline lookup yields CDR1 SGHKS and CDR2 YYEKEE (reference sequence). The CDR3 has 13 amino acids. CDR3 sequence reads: CASRGTGGNEQFF. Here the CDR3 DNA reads TGTGCCAGCAGGGGAACAGGGGGCAATGAGCAGTTCTTC.

DNA for the CDR3: TGTGCCAGCAGTTTTAAAGAGGACACTGAAGCTTTCTTT. This codes for CASSFKEDTEAFF. The chain recombines TRBV28 with TRBJ1-1; D gene unclear. V shed 3 bases and J shed 3 bases, with 8 bases lying between them. The CDR3 is 13 residues long. Germline V gene lookup returns CDR1 MDHEN and CDR2 SYDVKM.

The CDR3 DNA reads as TGTGCCAGCAGCTTAGGGGCAGACAATGAGCAGTTCTTC. Protein sequence: CASSLGADNEQFF. This chain links TRBV7-9 with TRBJ2-1; D is ambiguous. The germline V gene encodes CDR1 SEHNR and CDR2 FQNEAQ (reference sequence). The CDR3 is made up of 13 amino acids. The ends were cut back, 1 base at V and 5 bases at J, with 6 bases in the middle.

CDR3 protein: CASRANTGELFF. CDR3 nucleotides: TGTGCCTCCAGGGCGAACACCGGGGAGCTGTTTTTT. V and J are TRBV7-3 and TRBJ2-2; D possibly corresponds to TRBD1 (5 bases). This CDR3 spans 12 amino acids. Deletions cut 11 bases from V and 0 bases from J, with 7 bases between. Germline lookup yields CDR1 SGHTA and CDR2 FQGTGA.

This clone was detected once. This chain's CDR3 is CASTNLLTETQYF. In DNA form, the CDR3 reads TGTGCCAGCACCAACCTTCTCACAGAGACCCAGTACTTC. The V and J genes are TRBV5-5 and TRBJ2-5; D is unresolved. The CDR3 length is 13 residues. V lost 6 bases and J lost 4, with 13 bases in between. Germline loops: CDR1 SGHKS, CDR2 YYEKEE (reference sequence).

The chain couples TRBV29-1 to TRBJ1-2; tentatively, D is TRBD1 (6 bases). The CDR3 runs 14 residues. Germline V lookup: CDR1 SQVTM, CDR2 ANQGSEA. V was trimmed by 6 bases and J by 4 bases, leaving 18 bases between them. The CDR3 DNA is TGCAGCGTCGGACCGGGGGCGCATGGCTATGGCTACACCTTC. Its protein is CSVGPGAHGYGYTF.

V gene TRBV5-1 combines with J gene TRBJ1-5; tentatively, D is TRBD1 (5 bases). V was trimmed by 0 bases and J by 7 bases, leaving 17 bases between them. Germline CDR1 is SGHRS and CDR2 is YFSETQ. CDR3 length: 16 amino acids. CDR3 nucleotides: TGCGCCAGCAGCTTGGAGGGGTCGGGGTCGGGCCAGCCCCAGCATTTT. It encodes CASSLEGSGSGQPQHF.